This entry lists 17 T cell receptor beta chains sequenced from one sample in a study of cytomegalovirus exposure and HLA in healthy donors (dated 2017 in TCRdb). Library method: the immunoSEQ multiplex PCR assay. The multiplex PCR relied on a mix of 60 forward primers for TCR Vbeta segments and 13 reverse primers for TCR Jbeta segments. This is the immuneACCESS table as TCRdb keeps it, with only in-frame sequences that have V and J called. A part of the clones is gone; compared with another copy, unresolved V genes explain less than half, and the rest is unexplained. Recorded for this sample are about 140,000 clones; around 75% of them occurred a single time. The ten largest clones add up to roughly 4.7% of the sample. The specimen was PBMCs. The source of these receptors is a man between 60 and 70 years old in good health and CMV-seronegative.

This clone was seen a handful of times. The gene calls are TRBV4-1 and TRBJ2-1; D remains unclear. Germline lookup yields CDR1 MGHRA and CDR2 YSYEKL. The CDR3 totals 16 residues. Trimming left V 2 bases short and J 1 base short, with 12 bases between. The CDR3, as DNA: TGCGCCAGCAGCCAATCAATAACGGTTTCCTACAATGAGCAGTTCTTC. The encoded protein is CASSQSITVSYNEQFF.

This rearrangement joins TRBV5-4 to TRBJ1-3; TRBD1 agrees at 8 bases. J gave up 2 bases and V 6 bases, and 4 bases lay outside the gene matches. The CDR3 extends over 14 amino acids. The V gene's germline CDR1 is SGHNT and CDR2 YYREEE (reference sequence). CDR3 sequence (DNA): TGTGCCAGCACAGGGGGCGACGCTGGAAACACCATATATTTT. Translated, it gives CASTGGDAGNTIYF.

V is TRBV2 and J is TRBJ2-7; D uncertain. Between the trimmed V and J ends, which lost 6 bases and 6 bases, there was a span of 18 bases. The CDR3 sequence is 14 residues long. Germline CDR1 SNHLY, CDR2 FYNNEI. The CDR3 DNA sequence: TGTGCCAGCAGGGTTGATACTACCCCCGGCGAGCAGTACTTC. The encoded protein is CASRVDTTPGEQYF.

The rearrangement uses TRBV11-3 and TRBJ1-1; D unresolved. The germline gives CDR1 SGHNT, CDR2 YENEEA. The germline V and J ends were trimmed by 1 base and 4 bases, with 10 bases remaining between them. This CDR3 has 14 residues. The CDR3 reads CASSLGSGSTEAFF. CDR3 DNA: TGTGCCAGCAGCTTAGGGTCGGGGAGCACTGAAGCTTTCTTT.

This rearrangement joins TRBV21-1 to TRBJ2-2; TRBD2 reflects the table's D call only, with no check against the DNA. TRBV21-1 is reported as a pseudogene. CDR3 length: 21 amino acids. The CDR3 region is CASSKPRQGLAGDLRAGELFF. In nucleotides, the CDR3 is TGTGCCAGCAGCAAACCCCGACAGGGGCTAGCGGGAGATTTGCGGGCCGGGGAGCTGTTTTTT.

This rearrangement joins TRBV5-1 to TRBJ2-1; 7 positions match TRBD1. Germline V lookup: CDR1 SGHRS, CDR2 YFSETQ. The CDR3 runs to 15 residues. J was trimmed by 5 bases and V by 4 bases; bases with no gene match: 9. CDR3 residues: CASSDTGTVHNEQFF. CDR3 in DNA: TGCGCCAGCAGCGATACCGGGACAGTCCACAATGAGCAGTTCTTC.

CDR3 DNA sequence: TGTGCCAGCAGTTTTAGCGGCCAAGAGACCCAGTACTTC. Translating it yields CASSFSGQETQYF. The chain employs TRBV7-6 and TRBJ2-5; a weak D match, TRBD2 (6 bases). The CDR3 contains 13 residues. The germline V and J ends were trimmed by 6 bases and 1 base, with 9 bases remaining between them. The V gene's germline CDR1 is SGHVS and CDR2 FNYEAQ.

The CDR3 DNA reads TGTGCCTGGGCCAAGCCGCCACGCTCAAACACCATATATTTT. Translating it yields CAWAKPPRSNTIYF. The genes are TRBV30 and TRBJ1-3; no definite D call. Germline lookup yields CDR1 GTSNPN and CDR2 SVGIG (reference sequence). The germline V and J ends were trimmed by 5 bases and 6 bases, with 17 bases remaining between them. This CDR3 has 14 residues.

V usage is TRBV6-5 and J usage is TRBJ2-3; D not certain. Between the trimmed V and J ends, which lost 5 bases and 0 bases, there was a span of 9 bases. Germline V lookup: CDR1 MNHEY, CDR2 SVGAGI. This CDR3 is 14 amino acids long. CDR3 coding DNA: TGTGCCAGCAGTGTTGACACTAGCACAGATACGCAGTATTTT. This codes for CASSVDTSTDTQYF.

V and J are TRBV19 and TRBJ2-1; TRBD1 matches at 7 bases. CDR3 size: 16 residues. Germline V lookup: CDR1 LNHDA, CDR2 SQIVND (reference sequence). The trim removed 0 bases at V and 7 bases at J, leaving 9 bases unmatched. In DNA form, the CDR3 reads TGTGCCAGTAGTATAGATACTCCGGGACAGCGAAATGAGCAGTTCTTC. Amino acid sequence: CASSIDTPGQRNEQFF.

The rearrangement links TRBV29-1 to TRBJ2-7; D possibly corresponds to TRBD2 (6 bases). Germline assignment: CDR1 SQVTM and CDR2 ANQGSEA. Between the trimmed V and J ends, which lost 4 bases and 0 bases, there was a span of 10 bases. The CDR3 is 13 residues long. This chain's CDR3 is CSVAGVVSYEQYF. The CDR3 nucleotides read TGCAGCGTTGCGGGAGTGGTCTCCTACGAGCAGTACTTC.

This clone was counted between two and nine times. The genes are TRBV5-6 and TRBJ1-5; 9 bases align to TRBD1. The trim removed 4 bases at V and 1 base at J, leaving 9 bases unmatched. The CDR3 extends over 17 amino acids. The germline V gene encodes CDR1 SGHDT and CDR2 YYEEEE. CDR3 nucleotides: TGTGCCAGCAGCCCCGGGACAGGGTTGTTAAGCAATCAGCCCCAGCATTTT. This translates into CASSPGTGLLSNQPQHF.

This chain's CDR3 is CASSLRGYQETQYF. In DNA form, the CDR3 reads TGTGCCAGCTCCCTTAGGGGCTACCAAGAGACCCAGTACTTC. The rearrangement uses TRBV6-1 and TRBJ2-5, with a possible D match to TRBD1 (5 bases). V gave up 8 bases and J gave up 0 bases, with 13 bases separating them. This CDR3 has 14 amino acids. From germline, CDR1 is MNHNS and CDR2 SASEGT.

Worth noting for this clone: The junction does not match germline at one end; this may be a read error. V is TRBV29-1 and J is TRBJ1-1; D unresolved. CDR3 length: 14 amino acids. Germline V gene sequence: CDR1 SQVTM, CDR2 ANQGSEA. The CDR3 is CGVGEWEGNTEAFF. CDR3 bases: TGCGGCGTTGGAGAGTGGGAGGGGAACACTGAAGCTTTCTTT.

The chain joins TRBV6-1 to TRBJ2-7; 12 positions match TRBD1. With 8 bases clipped from V and 11 bases from J, the junction kept 10 bases outside the gene matches. This CDR3 is built from 13 residues. Germline assignment: CDR1 MNHNS and CDR2 SASEGT. The CDR3 loop reads CASQPGQGARKYF. For the CDR3, the DNA is TGTGCCAGCCAACCGGGACAGGGGGCGCGAAAGTACTTC.

DNA of the CDR3: TGTGCCAGCAGCATTGGGAGGAACACCGGGGAGCTGTTTTTT. Translation gives CASSIGRNTGELFF. This chain uses TRBV5-4 with TRBJ2-2; D possibly corresponds to TRBD2 (5 bases). This CDR3 comprises 14 residues. The V end was cut by 4 bases, the J end by 1 base, with 8 bases between. From germline, CDR1 is SGHNT and CDR2 YYREEE (reference sequence).

The genes are TRBV5-6 and TRBJ2-7; 13 bases align to TRBD2. The CDR3 spans 16 residues. J gave up 4 bases and V 1 base, and 5 bases lay outside the gene matches. The V gene's germline CDR1 is SGHDT and CDR2 YYEEEE. The CDR3 DNA follows: TGTGCCAGCAGCTTGTCCGCGGGACTAGCGGGATACGAGCAGTACTTC. Protein product: CASSLSAGLAGYEQYF.